This TCR beta chain was found in a study of blood T cell repertoires in COVID-19. Study-wide context: PBMCs, B-cell-depleted T cells, or T cells were the source of the cDNA or gDNA that made up the material.

CDR3 length equals 16 residues. V lost 0 bases to trimming and J lost 3 bases; unmatched junction nucleotides: 6. CDR1 and CDR2 (germline): LGHNA, YNFKEQ. TCRdb keeps only in-frame clones here, not all; method: immunoSEQ multiplex PCR. Here the sample spans fewer than 450,000 clones, roughly 87% being singletons. In terms of age and location, participants ranged from about 18 to 89 years and lived in about 25 US areas. Each participant's cohort was designated according to participant-reported clinical history. The chain recombines TRBV4-2 with TRBJ2-3, with 7 bases matching TRBD2. The sequencing sample was made of PBMCs or T cells enriched from blood (not recorded which). The origin of this receptor is a woman in her forties with acute COVID-19. The CDR3 bases are TGTGCCAGCAGCCAAGATTGGGGGGGGGATACAGATACGCAGTATTTT. It yields the protein CASSQDWGGDTDTQYF.